The following is a T cell receptor (beta chain) sequence with its context. Some clones are missing from TCRdb's copy, which holds only in-frame ones; the method was immunoSEQ multiplex PCR. Of around 100,000 clones listed, more than 70% are singletons. These data originate in a study of blood T cell repertoires in COVID-19. Sequencing input: peripheral blood. The TCR comes from a woman between 70 and 85 years old who had recovered from COVID-19.

The CDR3 loop reads CASSPWPSSETQYF. The CDR3 DNA sequence: TGTGCCAGCAGCCCCTGGCCTAGTTCGGAGACCCAGTACTTC. The V and J genes are TRBV7-2 and TRBJ2-5; D is ambiguous. The CDR3 contains 14 residues. From germline, CDR1 is SGHTA and CDR2 FQGNSA. Trimming left V 5 bases short and J 5 bases short, with 15 bases between. The whole variable domain, filled in from reference TRBV7-2 and TRBJ2-5, reads GAGVSQSPSNKVTEKGKDVELRCDPISGHTALYWYRQSLGQGLEFLIYFQGNSAPDKSGLPSDRFSAERTGGSVSTLTIQRTQQEDSAVYLCASSPWPSSETQYFGPGTRLLVL.